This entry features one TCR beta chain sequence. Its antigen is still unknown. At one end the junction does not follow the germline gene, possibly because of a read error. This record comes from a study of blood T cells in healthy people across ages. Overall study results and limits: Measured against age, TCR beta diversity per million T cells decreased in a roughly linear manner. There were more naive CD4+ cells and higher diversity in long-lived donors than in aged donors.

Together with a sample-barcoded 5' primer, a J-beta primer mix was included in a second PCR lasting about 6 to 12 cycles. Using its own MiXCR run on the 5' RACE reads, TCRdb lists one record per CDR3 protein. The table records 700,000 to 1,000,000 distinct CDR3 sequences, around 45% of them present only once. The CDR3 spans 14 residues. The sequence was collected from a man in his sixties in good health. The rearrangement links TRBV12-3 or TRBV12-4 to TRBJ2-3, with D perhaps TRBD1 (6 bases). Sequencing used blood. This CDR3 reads CASSLRQDADAQYF. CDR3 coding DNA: TGTGCCAGCAGCCTTCGACAGGATGCAGATGCGCAGTATTTT.